The clone carrying this T cell receptor (beta chain) showed up just a few times. The data stem from a study of CD8 T cells in ankylosing spondylitis. V shed 0 bases and J 5 bases; nucleotides not matched to a gene: 8. Germline lookup yields CDR1 SGHDT and CDR2 YYEEEE. The CDR3 is made up of 16 amino acids. TCRdb processed the 5' RACE reads anew with MiXCR; each CDR3 protein has one entry. The table lists fewer than 250,000 distinct CDR3 sequences, approximately 10% of them singletons. This rearrangement joins TRBV5-6 to TRBJ1-1; TRBD1 aligns across 9 bases. The receptor was isolated from a male donor with ankylosing spondylitis or in good health (not recorded which). The sequencing sample was made of blood, either unsorted or a sorted T cell fraction (not recorded which). The DNA for the CDR3 is TGTGCCAGCAGCTTGGCCGGGACAGGGCGTCGGACTGAAGCTTTCTTT. This translates into CASSLAGTGRRTEAFF.